Listed below are T cell receptor beta chains from one sample, sequenced in a study of spatial heterogeneity in lung cancer. TCRdb reprocessed the 5' RACE reads via MiXCR and lists one record per CDR3 protein. This sample yields several hundred distinct CDR3 sequences, of which approximately 8.9% are seen a single time; under 45% belongs to the top ten. The starting material was lung tumor tissue, obtained at surgery. These receptors came from a male donor with early-stage non-small cell lung cancer. CDR3s include the opening cysteine and the closing phenylalanine or tryptophan. D genes are given only for firm matches. Part of the rows lack a size; the others show once, few, many or a class for expanded clones.

v_gene	d_gene	j_gene	abundance	CDR3nt	CDR3aa
TRBV14	TRBD1	TRBJ2-7	medium-sized	TGTGCCAGCAGCCAAGAATGGACAGGAGAGCAGTACTTC	CASSQEWTGEQYF
TRBV6-1	.	TRBJ2-1	large	TGTGCCAGCACAACAGGAGACAATGAGCAGTTCTTC	CASTTGDNEQFF
TRBV7-6	TRBD2	TRBJ2-7	large	TGTGCCAGCAGCTTATTTCCCCTACTAGCGGACAACTACGAGCAGTACTTC	CASSLFPLLADNYEQYF
TRBV20-1	TRBD2	TRBJ2-7	large	TGCAGTGCTAGAGATCTGGCTAGCGGGAGAGCCTACGAGCAGTACTTC	CSARDLASGRAYEQYF
TRBV3-1	TRBD2	TRBJ2-7	.	TGTGCCAGCAGCCTCGGGACTAGCGGGGGTGACGAGCAGTACTTC	CASSLGTSGGDEQYF
TRBV6-2/TRBV6-3	.	TRBJ2-4	large	TGTGCCAGCAGTCGCCAACCGGGAGAAACAGCCAAAAACATTCAGTACTTC	CASSRQPGETAKNIQYF
TRBV20-1	TRBD1	TRBJ2-5	large	TGCAGTGCCCCGCCCGGGACAGCGCAAGAGACCCAGTACTTC	CSAPPGTAQETQYF
TRBV10-3	.	TRBJ2-7	large	TGTGCCATCAGTGAGTCCTCGGATGTGGGGGAGCAGTACTTC	CAISESSDVGEQYF
TRBV7-2	.	TRBJ2-7	large	TGTGCCAGCAGCTTGTCGCCCTCCTACGAGCAGTACTTC	CASSLSPSYEQYF
TRBV6-2/TRBV6-3	TRBD2	TRBJ2-1	medium-sized	TGTGCCAGCAGTTACGGGACTAGCGTCCTCAATGAGCAGTTCTTC	CASSYGTSVLNEQFF
TRBV4-1	.	TRBJ1-4	medium-sized	TGCGCCAGCAGCCAAGTTAGGAGTGAAAAACTGTTTTTT	CASSQVRSEKLFF
TRBV28	.	TRBJ1-1	large	TGTGCCAGCAGTTTCCAGACCCAGGAAGGCACTGAAGCTTTCTTT	CASSFQTQEGTEAFF
TRBV4-3	.	TRBJ1-5	large	TGCGCCAGCAGCCAAGAGGTCAATCAGCCCCAGCATTTT	CASSQEVNQPQHF
TRBV5-1	TRBD1	TRBJ1-1	medium-sized	TGCGCCAGCAGCTCCAGGGGGCGGGACACTGAAGCTTTCTTT	CASSSRGRDTEAFF
TRBV12-3/TRBV12-4	.	TRBJ1-5	large	TGTGCCAGCAGCGGACTAAATAGCAATCAGCCCCAGCATTTT	CASSGLNSNQPQHF
TRBV10-3	TRBD1	TRBJ1-2	large	TGTGCCATCAGTGGGGGACAGGCTAACTATGGCTACACCTTC	CAISGGQANYGYTF
TRBV6-2/TRBV6-3	TRBD1	TRBJ2-5	medium-sized	TGTGCCAGCAGTTACTCGAACCCAGGGGGCCAAGAGACCCAGTACTTC	CASSYSNPGGQETQYF
TRBV6-5	TRBD2	TRBJ2-7	large	TGTGCCAGCAGCCGTCAGACTAGCGGGCGCTTCTACGAGCAGTACTTC	CASSRQTSGRFYEQYF
TRBV28	TRBD1	TRBJ2-4	.	TGTGCCAGCAGATCGGGACAGGGGGTCGGAAACATTCAGTACTTC	CASRSGQGVGNIQYF
TRBV5-6	TRBD2	TRBJ2-7	large	TGTGCCAGCAGCCTGGGGACTAGAAGTGCCTACGAGCAGTACTTC	CASSLGTRSAYEQYF
TRBV6-2/TRBV6-3	.	TRBJ2-1	medium-sized	TGTGCCAGCAGTGAAGGGAGGAGAATCCAGTTCTTC	CASSEGRRIQFF
TRBV21-1	.	TRBJ2-2	.	TGTGCCAGCAGCAGTCATCAAGGTCGATACACCGGGGAGCTGTTTTTT	CASSSHQGRYTGELFF
TRBV4-3	.	TRBJ1-5	large	TGCGCCAGCAGCCAAGACGGCCGAGGGGGTAGCAATCAGCCCCAGCATTTT	CASSQDGRGGSNQPQHF
TRBV14	.	TRBJ2-7	medium-sized	TGTGCCAGCAGCCAAGCCCGATACGAGCAGTACTTC	CASSQARYEQYF
TRBV5-1	.	TRBJ2-1	large	TGCGCCAGCAGTCGCGCGACGTCCACTGAGCAGTTCTTC	CASSRATSTEQFF
TRBV6-1	.	TRBJ1-5	medium-sized	TGTGCCAGCTTGGAGGCGTTCAGGGGTCAGCCCCAGCATTTT	CASLEAFRGQPQHF
TRBV6-5	TRBD2	TRBJ2-7	.	TGTGCCAGCAGTTACTCGGCACTAGCGGGATACGAGCAGTACTTC	CASSYSALAGYEQYF
TRBV5-4	TRBD2	TRBJ2-2	medium-sized	TGTGCCAGCAGCTCCGGGACTAGCGGGAGTGGGAGGGAGCTGTTTTTT	CASSSGTSGSGRELFF
TRBV5-1	TRBD2	TRBJ2-5	few	TGCGCCAGCAGCTTGACTAGCGCACAAGAGACCCAGTACTTC	CASSLTSAQETQYF
TRBV9	TRBD1	TRBJ1-6	medium-sized	TGTGCCAGCAGCCCCGGACAGGGGAAGAACCCGAATTCACCCCTCCACTTT	CASSPGQGKNPNSPLHF
TRBV7-6	.	TRBJ2-7	many	TGTGCCAGCAGTCGCACGAGGGGCTCCTACGAGCAGTACTTC	CASSRTRGSYEQYF